One sample yielded the 28 T cell receptor beta chains listed below, sequenced in a study of cytomegalovirus exposure and HLA in healthy donors. This PCR relied on a set of 60 Vbeta primers and 13 Jbeta primers. TCRdb keeps only in-frame clones here, not all; method: immunoSEQ multiplex PCR. Here the sample spans 150,000 to 200,000 clones, around 77% being singletons. Input material: PBMCs. These receptors were obtained from a man between 60 and 75 years old in good health and CMV-seronegative.

V and J are TRBV27 and TRBJ1-2, with 7 bases aligning to TRBD1. The CDR3 is 17 residues long. Germline-derived CDR1 and CDR2 are MNHEY and SMNVEV (reference sequence). V was clipped by 0 bases and J by 2 bases; unmatched bases: 9. The DNA of the CDR3 is TGTGCCAGCAGTTTATCGAAGCGACAGGGCCGGAACTATGGCTACACCTTC. It codes for CASSLSKRQGRNYGYTF.

The chain has TRBV6-5 and TRBJ2-7; a possible D gene is TRBD2 (6 bases). V shed 8 bases and J shed 4 bases, with 15 bases lying between them. Germline V gene lookup returns CDR1 MNHEY and CDR2 SVGAGI. This CDR3 has 13 residues. The CDR3 here is CASAPPGLYEQYF. The CDR3 region has the DNA TGTGCCAGCGCCCCCCCGGGACTGTACGAGCAGTACTTC.

J is TRBJ1-4 and V is TRBV27, with TRBD1 matching 11 bases. Per germline, CDR1 MNHEY and CDR2 SMNVEV (reference sequence). This CDR3 is 15 amino acids long. V lost 7 bases to trimming and J lost 3 bases; unmatched junction nucleotides: 4. The chain's CDR3 is CASKGQGAANEKLFF. CDR3 DNA sequence: TGTGCCAGCAAAGGACAGGGGGCAGCTAATGAAAAACTGTTTTTT. Full variable domain (rest looked up from reference TRBV27 and TRBJ1-4): EAQVTQNPRYLITVTGKKLTVTCSQNMNHEYMSWYRQDPGLGLRQIYYSMNVEVTDKGDVPEGYKVSRKEKRNFPLILESPSPNQTSLYFCASKGQGAANEKLFFGSGTQLSVL.

About this clone itself: One junction end does not reproduce the germline sequence, and a read error may be involved. The chain is built from TRBV7-9 and TRBJ2-7; no clear D gene. This CDR3 has 12 residues. Germline V lookup: CDR1 SEHNR, CDR2 FQNEAQ (reference sequence). CDR3: CSSSLAPYEQYF. The CDR3, as DNA: TGTTCCAGCAGCTTAGCTCCTTACGAGCAGTACTTC.

The gene calls are TRBV11-2 and TRBJ2-7; no clear D gene. V was trimmed by 2 bases and J by 1 base, leaving 9 bases between them. This CDR3 is built from 14 residues. Germline V gives CDR1 SGHAT, CDR2 FQNNGV. CDR3 bases: TGTGCCAGCAGCTTACTACGGGTTTCCTACGAGCAGTACTTC. Its translation: CASSLLRVSYEQYF.

J is TRBJ2-7 and V is TRBV18; perhaps TRBD2 as D (6 bases). The germline V gene has CDR1 KGHSH and CDR2 LQKENI. CDR3 length: 15 amino acids. Trimming pared 1 base from V and 1 base from J, leaving 11 bases between. DNA of the CDR3: TGTGCCAGCTCACCACGGTCCGGGAGTTCCTACGAGCAGTACTTC. Its protein is CASSPRSGSSYEQYF.

The chain carries TRBV4-2 and TRBJ2-5, with D perhaps TRBD1 (5 bases). This CDR3 contains 15 residues. CDR1 LGHNA and CDR2 YNFKEQ come from the germline V gene. The germline V and J ends were trimmed by 3 bases and 11 bases, with 22 bases remaining between them. CDR3 DNA: TGTGCCAGCAGCCAGGCGGCAGGCCCTAGGGGCGCTCAGTACTTC. Translation gives CASSQAAGPRGAQYF.

This rearrangement joins TRBV18 to TRBJ2-7; 10 bases are a match to TRBD1. The CDR3 consists of 14 residues. J lost 6 bases, V lost 2 bases, and 4 bases had no gene match. CDR1 and CDR2 (germline): KGHSH, LQKENI. The DNA of the CDR3 is TGTGCCAGCTCACCAAGGGACAGGGGAGGCGAGCAGTACTTC. Its protein is CASSPRDRGGEQYF.

The V and J genes are TRBV9 and TRBJ2-7, with a weak D call TRBD2 (5 bases). Germline CDR1 and CDR2: SGDLS and YYNGEE. This CDR3 is built from 17 residues. V was clipped by 3 bases and J by 0 bases, with 19 bases between them. The CDR3 nucleotides are TGTGCCAGCAGCGGGGCGGGCGGCGGCGGAGCCTCCTACGAGCAGTACTTC. Its protein is CASSGAGGGGASYEQYF.

Here the CDR3 DNA reads TGTGCCAGCAGGGGGGGGAACTCCTACGAGCAGTACTTC. This translates into CASRGGNSYEQYF. The chain joins TRBV7-8 to TRBJ2-7; 7 nucleotides align to TRBD2. Germline CDR1 reads SGHVS; CDR2 reads FQNEAQ. The CDR3 covers 13 residues. After removal of 6 bases from V and 0 bases from J, the junction contained 2 bases not matched to a gene.

The V gene is TRBV5-1, the J gene TRBJ2-3; 7 bases match TRBD2. Losses at the gene ends were 0 bases for V and 1 base for J; bases not matched to a gene: 5. The CDR3 runs to 16 residues. Germline V gene sequence: CDR1 SGHRS, CDR2 YFSETQ. This CDR3 is CASSLAGGSGTDTQYF. The CDR3 DNA reads TGCGCCAGCAGCTTGGCGGGGGGTAGCGGCACAGATACGCAGTATTTT.

The chain combines TRBV27 with TRBJ1-5, with 10 nucleotides matching TRBD1. The germline V gene has CDR1 MNHEY and CDR2 SMNVEV (reference sequence). The CDR3 sequence is 17 residues long. The ends lost 6 bases at V and 1 base at J; junction bases unmatched: 9. The CDR3 here is CASRGLTGGGSNQPQHF. The CDR3 bases are TGTGCCAGCAGGGGGCTGACAGGGGGCGGGAGCAATCAGCCCCAGCATTTT.

The V gene is TRBV6-5, the J gene TRBJ2-6; D unresolved. V was clipped by 5 bases and J by 1 base, with 9 bases between them. This CDR3 has 15 amino acids. Germline V gene data show CDR1 as MNHEY and CDR2 as SVGAGI. The chain's CDR3 is CASSPEESGANVLTF. Written as DNA, the CDR3 is TGTGCCAGCAGTCCCGAGGAATCTGGGGCCAACGTCCTGACTTTC.

V is TRBV27 and J is TRBJ2-7; 7 bases fit TRBD1. J lost 3 bases, V lost 5 bases, and 7 bases had no gene match. This CDR3 is 14 amino acids long. Per germline, CDR1 MNHEY and CDR2 SMNVEV (reference sequence). As DNA, the CDR3 is TGTGCCAGCAGTCTACTTGACAGGGACTACGAGCAGTACTTC. This codes for CASSLLDRDYEQYF.

J is TRBJ1-4 and V is TRBV15; D gene ambiguous. The germline gives CDR1 LNHNV, CDR2 YYDKDF (reference sequence). The CDR3 has 13 amino acids. Deletions cut 1 base from V and 4 bases from J, with 4 bases between. CDR3 amino acids: CATSRVRNEKLFF. CDR3 sequence (DNA): TGTGCCACCAGCAGAGTCCGTAATGAAAAACTGTTTTTT.

J is TRBJ2-7 and V is TRBV4-1, with D possibly TRBD1 on 5 matching bases. The CDR3 is 15 amino acids. The germline CDR1 and CDR2 sequences are MGHRA and YSYEKL. The V end lost 1 base, the J end lost 1 base, and 11 bases lay between the germline ends. CDR3 residues: CASSQGYAGSYEQYF. CDR3 coding DNA: TGCGCCAGCAGCCAAGGCTATGCAGGGTCCTACGAGCAGTACTTC.

J is TRBJ2-2 and V is TRBV30; perhaps TRBD1 as D (6 bases). CDR1 GTSNPN and CDR2 SVGIG come from the germline V gene (reference sequence). The V and J ends lost 5 bases and 1 base respectively, with 17 bases between them. This CDR3 is 16 amino acids long. The CDR3 DNA follows: TGTGCCTGGGTGACTGTCGGGACACGGAACACCGGGGAGCTGTTTTTT. This sequence encodes CAWVTVGTRNTGELFF.

The J gene is TRBJ2-5, the V gene TRBV2; a possible D gene is TRBD2 (5 bases). The J call may be faulty, since TRBJ2-7 better matches the DNA end. The CDR3 contains 14 residues. Germline CDR1 and CDR2: SNHLY and FYNNEI. The CDR3 sequence: CASTAYREPYEQYF. DNA for the CDR3: TGTGCCAGCACAGCTTACCGGGAACCCTACGAGCAGTACTTC.

V and J are TRBV19 and TRBJ2-1; no reliable D call. From germline, CDR1 is LNHDA and CDR2 SQIVND (reference sequence). The CDR3 covers 13 residues. The V end was cut by 1 base, the J end by 6 bases, with 7 bases between. As DNA, the CDR3 is TGTGCCAGTAGTATAGCTCCCCCCAATGAGCAGTTCTTC. The encoded protein is CASSIAPPNEQFF.

The chain joins TRBV11-2 to TRBJ2-7, with TRBD2 matching over 7 bases. This CDR3 is 15 amino acids long. The ends lost 0 bases at V and 2 bases at J; junction bases unmatched: 4. CDR1 and CDR2 (germline): SGHAT, FQNNGV. This CDR3 reads CASSLDGGGPYEQYF. In DNA, the CDR3 is TGTGCCAGCAGCTTAGATGGGGGGGGACCCTACGAGCAGTACTTC.

V gene TRBV27 combines with J gene TRBJ2-7; possible D gene TRBD2, 5 bases. This CDR3 has 16 residues. Germline CDR1 MNHEY, CDR2 SMNVEV (reference sequence). V dropped 0 bases and J dropped 4 bases, with 16 bases sitting between them. CDR3 residues: CASSLSIGVRAYEQYF. CDR3 in DNA: TGTGCCAGCAGTTTATCGATAGGTGTGCGGGCTTACGAGCAGTACTTC.

The CDR3 region has the DNA TGTGCCAGCAGTGAAGGAAGACAGACAACCCCTTACAATGAGCAGTTCTTC. Amino acid sequence: CASSEGRQTTPYNEQFF. The chain is built from TRBV6-1 and TRBJ2-1, with D tentatively TRBD1 (5 bases). Germline V lookup: CDR1 MNHNS, CDR2 SASEGT. The CDR3 is 17 residues long. Trimming stripped 1 base from V and 4 bases from J, with 17 bases between.

This chain joins TRBV25-1 and TRBJ1-1; 9 bases are shared with TRBD1. Per the germline V gene, CDR1 is MGHDK and CDR2 is SYGVNS. The ends lost 4 bases at V and 4 bases at J; junction bases unmatched: 7. This CDR3 comprises 15 residues. CDR3 bases: TGTGCCAGCAGTGCCGCAACAGGGGGCGGCACTGAAGCTTTCTTT. It encodes CASSAATGGGTEAFF.

As DNA, the CDR3 is TGTGCCAGCAGTTTCCGCCGCGGCCAGCAGTACTTC. This encodes CASSFRRGQQYF. The V gene is TRBV28, the J gene TRBJ2-7, with D unclear. In germline, CDR1 is MDHEN, CDR2 SYDVKM. This CDR3 has 12 amino acids. V lost 3 bases and J 8 bases, leaving 11 bases between the germline ends.

The rearrangement joins TRBV6-1 to TRBJ1-2; D is perhaps TRBD1 (6 bases). This CDR3 is 13 amino acids long. CDR1 and CDR2 (germline): MNHNS, SASEGT. Between the trimmed V and J ends, which lost 1 base and 4 bases, there was a span of 7 bases. The CDR3, as DNA: TGTGCCAGCAGTGAAGGGACAGCCTATGGCTACACCTTC. Protein product: CASSEGTAYGYTF.

This chain joins TRBV10-3 and TRBJ1-6, with 7 bases aligning to TRBD1. Losses at the gene ends were 6 bases for V and 1 base for J; bases not matched to a gene: 9. CDR1 and CDR2 (germline): ENHRY, SYGVKD. The CDR3 extends over 17 amino acids. This chain's CDR3 is CAISEDRVQSYNSPLHF. DNA for the CDR3: TGTGCCATCAGCGAAGACAGGGTACAGTCCTATAATTCACCCCTCCACTTT.

The V call is TRBV7-6, the J call TRBJ2-7, with 8 bases matching TRBD2. Unmatched junction bases numbered 9, after V lost 5 bases and J lost 0 bases. In germline, CDR1 is SGHVS, CDR2 FNYEAQ. The CDR3 length is 16 residues. In DNA, the CDR3 is TGTGCCAGCAGCCCAGAAGCGACTAGCGCCTCCTACGAGCAGTACTTC. Amino acids: CASSPEATSASYEQYF. The whole variable domain, remainder taken from reference TRBV7-6 and TRBJ2-7, is GAGVSQSPRYKVTKRGQDVALRCDPISGHVSLYWYRQALGQGPEFLTYFNYEAQQDKSGLPNDRFSAERPEGSISTLTIQRTEQRDSAMYRCASSPEATSASYEQYFGPGTRLTVT.

The rearrangement uses TRBV6-1 and TRBJ2-1; possible D gene TRBD2, 6 bases. There are 15 residues in the CDR3. Per germline, CDR1 MNHNS and CDR2 SASEGT. Trimming cost V 2 bases and J 7 bases, with 15 bases left between them. The CDR3 DNA is TGTGCCAGCAGTGAACCGGCGGGACCAACGAATGAGCAGTTCTTC. Translation gives CASSEPAGPTNEQFF.